One and the same sample provided the 16 T cell receptor beta chains below, sequenced in a study of blood T cell repertoires in COVID-19. Libraries were prepared by immunoSEQ multiplex PCR; TCRdb keeps only in-frame clonotypes and omits some of them. The sample contains around 37,000 clones, 85% to 90% of which appear only once. Sequenced sample: peripheral blood. Every receptor here comes from a man aged 60 to 69 with active or convalescent COVID-19.

This clone was recorded once. The rearrangement uses TRBV2 and TRBJ1-2; 7 nucleotides align to TRBD1. V dropped 8 bases and J dropped 5; count of bases not matched to a gene: 2. Germline V gives CDR1 SNHLY, CDR2 FYNNEI. The CDR3 totals 11 residues. As DNA, the CDR3 is TGTGCCAGCGACAGGGATTATGGCTACACCTTC. Translation gives CASDRDYGYTF.

V and J are TRBV5-1 and TRBJ2-2; a possible D gene is TRBD1 (5 bases). The CDR3 has 14 residues. V dropped 0 bases and J dropped 5 bases, with 8 bases sitting between them. Germline lookup yields CDR1 SGHRS and CDR2 YFSETQ. CDR3 in amino acids: CASSLGGRTGELFF. CDR3 DNA: TGCGCCAGCAGCTTGGGGGGCAGGACCGGGGAGCTGTTTTTT.

As DNA, the CDR3 is TGTGCCAGCAGTTTTCAGCTTTCAGGGTCCGGGGAGCTGTTTTTT. It specifies CASSFQLSGSGELFF. This rearrangement joins TRBV2 to TRBJ2-2, with D maybe TRBD1 (5 bases). V was clipped by 5 bases and J by 6 bases, with 16 bases between them. From germline, CDR1 is SNHLY and CDR2 FYNNEI. The CDR3 is 15 amino acids.

The rearrangement joins TRBV7-6 to TRBJ2-1, with D unclear. V was clipped by 0 bases and J by 4 bases, with 10 bases between them. Germline V gene lookup returns CDR1 SGHVS and CDR2 FNYEAQ. This CDR3 has 15 amino acids. The CDR3 DNA reads as TGTGCCAGCAGCTTAGCGTCCCTAGTGTACAATGAGCAGTTCTTC. Protein sequence: CASSLASLVYNEQFF.

A remark on this clone: The junction differs from germline at one of its ends, possibly a read error. The CDR3 is CASSQDHLRGLHF. Written as DNA, the CDR3 is TGCGCCAGCAGCCAAGATCATCTAAGGGGACTGCATTTT. J is TRBJ1-3 and V is TRBV4-1; tentative D call: TRBD1 (5 bases). This CDR3 comprises 13 residues. The V gene's germline CDR1 is MGHRA and CDR2 YSYEKL.

CDR3 amino acids: CASSQRDYYQETQYF. The CDR3 region has the DNA TGTGCCAGCAGCCAGAGGGACTATTACCAAGAGACCCAGTACTTC. The V and J genes are TRBV3-1 (or the pseudogene TRBV3-2) and TRBJ2-5; 7 bases map to TRBD2. The CDR3 sequence is 15 residues long. V lost 3 bases, J lost 0 bases, and 4 bases stayed unmatched. Germline assignment: CDR1 LGHDT and CDR2 YNNKEL (reference sequence).

The V and J genes are TRBV5-1 and TRBJ2-3; 16 bases agree with TRBD2. The CDR3 spans 17 residues. The germline V gene encodes CDR1 SGHRS and CDR2 YFSETQ. Trimming took 4 bases from V and 3 from J; bases not matched to a gene: 5. DNA of the CDR3: TGCGCCAGCAGCATGGGACTAGCGGGAGGGAGGACAGATACGCAGTATTTT. It translates to CASSMGLAGGRTDTQYF.

The chain couples TRBV5-4 to TRBJ2-7, with 7 bases aligning to TRBD1. Germline V gene lookup returns CDR1 SGHNT and CDR2 YYREEE (reference sequence). This CDR3 has 17 amino acids. V was clipped by 3 bases and J by 3 bases; unmatched bases: 15. CDR3 loop: CASSSRSDRAVIYEQYF. The CDR3 nucleotides read TGTGCCAGCAGCTCCCGCTCCGACAGGGCGGTTATCTACGAGCAGTACTTC.

This chain joins TRBV12-3 or TRBV12-4 and TRBJ1-2; D may be TRBD1 (5 bases). The CDR3 runs to 13 residues. V was trimmed by 1 base and J by 2 bases, leaving 5 bases between them. CDR3 in DNA: TGTGCCAGCAGTTTAGGACAGAACTATGGCTACACCTTC. This encodes CASSLGQNYGYTF.

This clone occurred a few times. V is TRBV5-1 and J is TRBJ2-1; D is unclear. Germline V gene lookup returns CDR1 SGHRS and CDR2 YFSETQ. Deletions cut 2 bases from V and 6 bases from J, with 12 bases between. This CDR3 is built from 14 residues. The CDR3 region has the DNA TGCGCCAGCAGCTTAAGCGCGGTGGGCAATGAGCAGTTCTTC. Translation: CASSLSAVGNEQFF.

The J gene is TRBJ2-7, the V gene TRBV19; D gene ambiguous. Per germline, CDR1 LNHDA and CDR2 SQIVND (reference sequence). V was clipped by 0 bases and J by 2 bases, with 8 bases between them. The CDR3 is 14 amino acids. The CDR3 DNA sequence: TGTGCCAGTAGTATAGATCTAGGCGCCTACGAGCAGTACTTC. This sequence encodes CASSIDLGAYEQYF.

The chain employs TRBV5-8 and TRBJ2-7; the match to TRBD1 covers 7 bases. There are 13 residues in the CDR3. CDR1 SGHTS and CDR2 YDEGEE come from the germline V gene. Unmatched junction bases numbered 5, after V lost 5 bases and J lost 3 bases. CDR3 sequence reads: CASRSRQGYEQYF. As DNA, the CDR3 is TGTGCCAGCAGATCCAGACAGGGCTACGAGCAGTACTTC.

This chain links TRBV27 with TRBJ2-2; possibly TRBD2 for D (5 bases). V lost 6 bases and J 5 bases, leaving 13 bases between the germline ends. The germline gives CDR1 MNHEY, CDR2 SMNVEV (reference sequence). The CDR3 consists of 14 residues. CDR3 region: CASSPGWWTGELFF. CDR3 nucleotides: TGTGCCAGCAGCCCGGGGTGGTGGACCGGGGAGCTGTTTTTT.

By share, this clone counts as medium-sized (0.01 to 0.1%). V gene TRBV28 combines with J gene TRBJ1-2, with a weak D call TRBD1 (6 bases). V was pared by 3 bases and J by 1 base, with 21 bases between. CDR1 and CDR2 (germline): MDHEN, SYDVKM. The CDR3 extends over 18 amino acids. CDR3 region: CASSLTAMTGRLNYGYTF. The CDR3 nucleotides read TGTGCCAGCAGTTTGACCGCTATGACAGGTCGACTTAACTATGGCTACACCTTC.

The genes are TRBV7-2 and TRBJ2-7, with 7 bases lining up with TRBD1. Germline CDR1 and CDR2: SGHTA and FQGNSA. The CDR3 loop spans 16 amino acids. After removal of 0 bases from V and 0 bases from J, the junction contained 5 bases not matched to a gene. CDR3 in DNA: TGTGCCAGCAGCTTAGCCGGGACAGACCCCTCCTACGAGCAGTACTTC. Translating gives CASSLAGTDPSYEQYF.

The rearrangement joins TRBV14 to TRBJ1-6; no reliable D call. Germline lookup yields CDR1 SGHDN and CDR2 FVKESK. Trimming pared 1 base from V and 6 bases from J, leaving 10 bases between. The CDR3 totals 15 residues. The CDR3 protein is CASSQAWSTNSPLHF. The CDR3 DNA follows: TGTGCCAGCAGCCAAGCTTGGTCTACTAATTCACCCCTCCACTTT.